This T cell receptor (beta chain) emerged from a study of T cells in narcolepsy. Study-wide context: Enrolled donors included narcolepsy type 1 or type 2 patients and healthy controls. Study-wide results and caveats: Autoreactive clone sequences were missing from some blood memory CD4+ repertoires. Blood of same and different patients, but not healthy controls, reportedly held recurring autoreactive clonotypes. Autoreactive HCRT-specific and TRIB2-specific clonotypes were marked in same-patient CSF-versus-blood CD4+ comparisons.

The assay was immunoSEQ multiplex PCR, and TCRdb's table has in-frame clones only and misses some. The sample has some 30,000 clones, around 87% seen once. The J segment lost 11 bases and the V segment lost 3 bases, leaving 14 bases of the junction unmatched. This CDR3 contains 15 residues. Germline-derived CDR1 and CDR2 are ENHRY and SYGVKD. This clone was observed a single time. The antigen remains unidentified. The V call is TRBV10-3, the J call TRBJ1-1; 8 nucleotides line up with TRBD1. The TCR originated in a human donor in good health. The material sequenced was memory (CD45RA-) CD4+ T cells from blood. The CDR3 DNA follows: TGTGCCATCAGTGATTCCGGGACAGGCAGCTCTAGGGCTTTCTTT. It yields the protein CAISDSGTGSSRAFF.